This T cell receptor (beta chain) comes out of a study of hypomethylating agent response in myelodysplastic syndrome. At the level of the study: Of patients, 8 of 11 got azacitidine and 3 of 11 decitabine.

CDR1 is MDHEN and CDR2 is SYDVKM in the germline V gene. This CDR3 is built from 14 residues. Trimming removed 5 bases at V and 6 bases at J, with 16 bases between. Each sample had roughly 400 ng DNA, as two 200 ng replicates, at survey resolution. The method was immunoSEQ multiplex PCR; TCRdb's version includes in-frame clones alone and lacks a portion of them. This sample has approximately 2,000 clones; over 70% occur once, and the top ten carry roughly 32%. The chain combines TRBV28 with TRBJ1-2; D is ambiguous. The source was bone marrow, collected before or after starting hypomethylating agent treatment for myelodysplastic syndrome (not recorded which). The clonotype was recovered from a human donor with myelodysplastic syndrome. Written as DNA, the CDR3 is TGTGCCAGCAGTCTAAGTCCAGGAAGGGATGGCTACACCTTC. It encodes CASSLSPGRDGYTF.